The 30 T cell receptor beta chains below were found in one sample sequenced in a study of T cell responses to AZD1222 COVID-19 vaccine. Only in-frame clones appear in the TCRdb table, and some are missing; sequencing was by immunoSEQ multiplex PCR. The data contain some 58,000 clones, approximately 80% of them singletons. The sequencing here drew on peripheral blood, taken 28 days after the second AZD1222 dose. The receptor set was obtained from an adult who received the AZD1222 COVID-19 vaccine.

This chain connects TRBV19 to TRBJ2-2; 7 nucleotides agree with TRBD2. This CDR3 has 13 residues. CDR1 and CDR2 from the germline V gene are LNHDA and SQIVND (reference sequence). J was trimmed by 7 bases and V by 5 bases; bases with no gene match: 4. CDR3 region: CASSLRGIGELFF. The CDR3, as DNA: TGTGCCAGTAGTCTGCGGGGGATCGGGGAGCTGTTTTTT.

The chain links TRBV2 to TRBJ1-3, with 8 positions matching TRBD1. Germline lookup yields CDR1 SNHLY and CDR2 FYNNEI. The CDR3 is 14 residues long. The ends lost 6 bases at V and 7 bases at J; junction bases unmatched: 8. CDR3 bases: TGTGCCAGCAGAGGACAGGGAACAAGCAACACCATATATTTT. It codes for CASRGQGTSNTIYF.

In DNA form, the CDR3 reads TGTGCCAGCAGCGGGGACACTGAAGCTTTCTTT. It yields the protein CASSGDTEAFF. J is TRBJ1-1 and V is TRBV21-1. TRBV21-1 is a pseudogene. There are 11 residues in the CDR3.

This chain connects TRBV12-3 or TRBV12-4 to TRBJ1-1, with a weak D call TRBD1 (6 bases). The CDR3 is 13 amino acids. Trimming stripped 6 bases from V and 4 bases from J, with 12 bases between. The CDR3 nucleotides read TGTGCCAGCAGCAGAACAGGGACCACTGAAGCTTTCTTT. This codes for CASSRTGTTEAFF.

This clone turned up a few times. The chain employs TRBV6-6 and TRBJ2-7; no reliable D call. CDR1 is MNHNY, CDR2 SVGAGI, per germline (reference sequence). The CDR3 covers 14 residues. With 9 bases removed from V and 0 bases from J, the gap between germline ends came to 15 bases. The CDR3 coding sequence is TGTGCCAGTGCCCTTGAGATGAGCTCCTACGAGCAGTACTTC. Its translation: CASALEMSSYEQYF.

The chain joins TRBV2 to TRBJ1-1; D remains ambiguous. The CDR3 is made up of 16 amino acids. CDR1 SNHLY and CDR2 FYNNEI come from the germline V gene. Deletions cut 2 bases from V and 0 bases from J, with 13 bases between. CDR3 residues: CASSEPTTYMNTEAFF. The CDR3 coding sequence is TGTGCCAGCAGTGAACCCACAACTTATATGAACACTGAAGCTTTCTTT.

This clone has just one count. The chain uses TRBV30 and TRBJ1-2; D gene uncertain. The germline V gene has CDR1 GTSNPN and CDR2 SVGIG (reference sequence). This CDR3 comprises 12 residues. The V and J ends lost 1 base and 4 bases respectively, with 7 bases between them. DNA of the CDR3: TGTGCCTGGAGTGAAGAACCCTATGGCTACACCTTC. Its protein is CAWSEEPYGYTF. The whole variable domain, filled in from reference TRBV30 and TRBJ1-2, reads SQTIHQWPATLVQPVGSPLSLECTVEGTSNPNLYWYRQAAGRGLQLLFYSVGIGQISSEVPQNLSASRPQDRQFILSSKKLLLSDSGFYLCAWSEEPYGYTFGSGTRLTVV.

The genes are TRBV7-8 and TRBJ1-5; 7 positions agree with TRBD1. This CDR3 is built from 16 residues. V was clipped by 5 bases and J by 0 bases; unmatched bases: 7. Germline CDR1 reads SGHVS; CDR2 reads FQNEAQ. CDR3 loop: CASSQGQANSNQPQHF. The CDR3 bases are TGTGCCAGCAGCCAAGGACAGGCGAATAGCAATCAGCCCCAGCATTTT. Combining the CDR3 with reference TRBV7-8 and TRBJ1-5 gives the whole variable domain GAGVSQSPRYKVAKRGQDVALRCDPISGHVSLFWYQQALGQGPEFLTYFQNEAQLDKSGLPSDRFFAERPEGSVSTLKIQRTQQEDSAVYLCASSQGQANSNQPQHFGDGTRLSIL.

The V and J genes are TRBV11-2 and TRBJ1-6; D gene uncertain. CDR1 is SGHAT and CDR2 is FQNNGV in the germline V gene. V was clipped by 0 bases and J by 0 bases, with 9 bases between them. CDR3 length: 17 residues. The CDR3 sequence: CASSLDGGRSYNSPLHF. The DNA for the CDR3 is TGTGCCAGCAGCTTAGATGGTGGACGCTCCTATAATTCACCCCTCCACTTT.

This clone occurred a few times. V gene TRBV5-4 combines with J gene TRBJ1-2; 7 positions agree with TRBD1. This CDR3 has 14 amino acids. The V segment lost 3 bases and the J segment 3 bases; nucleotides outside the gene matches: 5. Germline CDR1 SGHNT, CDR2 YYREEE (reference sequence). The CDR3 loop reads CASSWPGQHYGYTF. CDR3 in DNA: TGTGCCAGCAGCTGGCCGGGACAGCACTATGGCTACACCTTC.

The rearrangement joins TRBV11-2 to TRBJ2-7; D is undetermined. With 2 bases removed from V and 4 bases from J, the gap between germline ends came to 12 bases. Germline CDR1 is SGHAT and CDR2 is FQNNGV. The CDR3 length is 14 residues. CDR3: CASSLKRFTYEQYV. The CDR3 nucleotides are TGTGCCAGCAGCTTAAAAAGATTTACGTACGAGCAGTACGTC.

V usage is TRBV6-4 and J usage is TRBJ2-1, with TRBD2 identical over 11 bases. This CDR3 spans 14 amino acids. Per germline, CDR1 MRHNA and CDR2 SNTAGT. J was trimmed by 6 bases and V by 5 bases; bases with no gene match: 3. The CDR3 spells CASSLTSGINEQFF. The CDR3 DNA reads TGTGCCAGCAGTTTGACTAGCGGGATCAATGAGCAGTTCTTC.

The count of this clone is one. The J gene is TRBJ1-1, the V gene TRBV7-9; tentative D call: TRBD1 (5 bases). The CDR3 is 15 amino acids. Trimming left V 2 bases short and J 0 bases short, with 10 bases between. Germline CDR1 and CDR2: SEHNR and FQNEAQ (reference sequence). CDR3 in DNA: TGTGCCAGCAGCTTAAATGGGGGGATGAACACTGAAGCTTTCTTT. The encoded protein is CASSLNGGMNTEAFF. The full variable domain, its missing parts supplied by reference TRBV7-9 and TRBJ1-1, is DTGVSQNPRHKITKRGQNVTFRCDPISEHNRLYWYRQTLGQGPEFLTYFQNEAQLEKSRLLSDRFSAERPKGSFSTLEIQRTEQGDSAMYLCASSLNGGMNTEAFFGQGTRLTVV.

This rearrangement joins TRBV28 to TRBJ1-2, with 7 bases identical to TRBD1. The junction had 5 bases not matched to a gene; V was cut back by 6 bases and J by 4 bases. The CDR3 is 13 residues long. Germline V gene data show CDR1 as MDHEN and CDR2 as SYDVKM. The CDR3 spells CASSPTGPYGYTF. In DNA form, the CDR3 reads TGTGCCAGCAGCCCGACAGGGCCCTATGGCTACACCTTC.

V is TRBV3-1 (or the pseudogene TRBV3-2) and J is TRBJ2-7, with D maybe TRBD2 (6 bases). The CDR3 spans 14 residues. Germline assignment: CDR1 LGHDT and CDR2 YNNKEL (reference sequence). V was cut by 0 bases and J by 3 bases, with 9 bases left in between. The chain's CDR3 is CASSQEVADYEQYF. CDR3 DNA: TGTGCCAGCAGCCAAGAGGTAGCGGACTACGAGCAGTACTTC.

This clone was recorded once. This chain connects TRBV29-1 to TRBJ1-5; D is unresolved. Per germline, CDR1 SQVTM and CDR2 ANQGSEA. With 8 bases removed from V and 6 bases from J, the gap between germline ends came to 29 bases. CDR3 length equals 17 residues. CDR3 protein: CSLAPTEGRDIFQPQHF. The CDR3 DNA sequence: TGCAGCCTGGCCCCCACAGAGGGTAGAGACATATTTCAGCCCCAGCATTTT.

The chain recombines TRBV6-5 with TRBJ2-4; D is unclear. This CDR3 is built from 15 residues. Trimming cost V 7 bases and J 6 bases, with 19 bases left between them. Germline CDR1 MNHEY, CDR2 SVGAGI. CDR3 in DNA: TGTGCCAGCACCGGGCAGGCAGCGACCCCAAACATTCAGTACTTC. The encoded protein is CASTGQAATPNIQYF.

The CDR3 sequence: CAPRRAPGEKLFF. The CDR3 DNA reads as TGTGCCCCGAGGCGAGCCCCGGGTGAAAAACTGTTTTTT. The V call is TRBV10-3, the J call TRBJ1-4; no clear D. V was shortened by 11 bases and J by 7 bases, with 17 bases between the two germline ends. Germline values: CDR1 ENHRY, CDR2 SYGVKD. The CDR3 totals 13 residues.

The V gene is TRBV6-2 or TRBV6-3, the J gene TRBJ2-7; 8 bases line up with TRBD2. The V gene's germline CDR1 is MNHEY and CDR2 SVGEGT. The J segment lost 5 bases and the V segment lost 2 bases, leaving 5 bases of the junction unmatched. The CDR3 covers 14 residues. The CDR3 DNA sequence: TGTGCCAGCAGTTACAGCGGGGGCCGGCACGAGCAGTACGTC. This encodes CASSYSGGRHEQYV.

The chain is built from TRBV19 and TRBJ2-1; 13 bases agree with TRBD2. The CDR3 contains 17 residues. V shed 5 bases and J 4 bases; nucleotides not matched to a gene: 8. The germline CDR1 and CDR2 sequences are LNHDA and SQIVND (reference sequence). CDR3 nucleotides: TGTGCCAGTAGTGTAACTAGCGGGGGGGGCTCTTACAATGAGCAGTTCTTC. Encoded protein: CASSVTSGGGSYNEQFF.

This clone appeared a few times. The chain carries TRBV6-4 and TRBJ1-1; D gene uncertain. Trimming shortened V by 2 bases and J by 3 bases, and 7 bases separated the two germline ends. Germline lookup yields CDR1 MRHNA and CDR2 SNTAGT. The CDR3 consists of 13 residues. The CDR3 is CASSDGRHTEAFF. CDR3 bases: TGTGCCAGCAGTGACGGCAGACACACTGAAGCTTTCTTT.

V and J are TRBV6-5 and TRBJ1-1; 9 bases align to TRBD1. The germline gives CDR1 MNHEY, CDR2 SVGAGI. V lost 7 bases to trimming and J lost 5 bases; unmatched junction nucleotides: 11. The CDR3 runs 15 residues. The CDR3 sequence: CASTTGGEGKTEAFF. As DNA, the CDR3 is TGTGCCAGCACAACAGGGGGCGAGGGGAAGACTGAAGCTTTCTTT.

The rearrangement uses TRBV5-1 and TRBJ1-2; 11 bases align to TRBD1. V was pared by 1 base and J by 7 bases, with 6 bases of the junction left unmatched. Germline loops: CDR1 SGHRS, CDR2 YFSETQ. This CDR3 region has 15 residues. The CDR3 spells CASSLYGTGGLGYTF. Written as DNA, the CDR3 is TGCGCCAGCAGCTTGTACGGGACAGGGGGGCTTGGCTACACCTTC.

This rearrangement joins TRBV5-6 to TRBJ2-2, with 9 bases identical to TRBD2. The CDR3 totals 17 residues. V lost 0 bases to trimming and J lost 0 bases; unmatched junction nucleotides: 3. Germline loops: CDR1 SGHDT, CDR2 YYEEEE. CDR3 in DNA: TGTGCCAGCAGCTTGGGAGCGGGGGGCGCGAACACCGGGGAGCTGTTTTTT. It codes for CASSLGAGGANTGELFF.

The V call is TRBV3-1 (or the pseudogene TRBV3-2), the J call TRBJ1-5, with unresolved D. Germline lookup yields CDR1 LGHDT and CDR2 YNNKEL (reference sequence). The V end lost 3 bases, the J end lost 0 bases, and 6 bases lay between the germline ends. The CDR3 sequence is 14 residues long. The CDR3 sequence: CASSHLNSNQPQHF. In DNA, the CDR3 is TGTGCCAGCAGCCACTTGAATAGCAATCAGCCCCAGCATTTT.

CDR3 sequence reads: CASSSPGLAGGSREQFF. DNA for the CDR3: TGTGCCAGCAGTTCACCGGGACTAGCGGGAGGATCGCGTGAGCAGTTCTTC. This chain joins TRBV27 and TRBJ2-1; 15 bases map to TRBD2. The CDR3 sequence is 17 residues long. The germline V gene has CDR1 MNHEY and CDR2 SMNVEV (reference sequence). The V gene end was trimmed by 4 bases and the J gene end by 9 bases; junction bases not matched to a gene: 10.

The genes are TRBV11-2 and TRBJ1-2; D possibly corresponds to TRBD1 (5 bases). With 3 bases removed from V and 6 bases from J, the gap between germline ends came to 17 bases. CDR1 SGHAT and CDR2 FQNNGV come from the germline V gene. The CDR3 spans 15 residues. CDR3 residues: CASSFNLGALDGYTF. CDR3 coding DNA: TGTGCCAGCAGCTTCAACTTAGGGGCGCTGGATGGCTACACCTTC.

The chain has TRBV5-1 and TRBJ2-1; 9 bases agree with TRBD2. The length of the CDR3 is 16 residues. Germline V gene sequence: CDR1 SGHRS, CDR2 YFSETQ. V gave up 4 bases and J gave up 7 bases; unmatched junction bases: 12. The CDR3 DNA reads TGCGCCAGCAGCGCTTCTGGGCGGGGGGGCCGGAATGAGCAGTTCTTC. Protein: CASSASGRGGRNEQFF.

CDR3 in DNA: TGCAGTGCTAGTGCCCTAGCGGGAGGAAGCGGGGAGCTGTTTTTT. Its translation is CSASALAGGSGELFF. This chain uses TRBV20-1 with TRBJ2-2; 11 bases align to TRBD2. Germline V gene sequence: CDR1 DFQATT, CDR2 SNEGSKA (reference sequence). Trimming removed 3 bases from V and 7 bases from J; junction bases left unmatched: 7. This CDR3 comprises 15 residues.

This chain links TRBV7-9 with TRBJ1-1; weak D call: TRBD1 (6 bases). Germline V gives CDR1 SEHNR, CDR2 FQNEAQ (reference sequence). The CDR3 has 12 residues. V was clipped by 5 bases and J by 4 bases, with 8 bases between them. The CDR3: CASSLDSTEAFF. The CDR3 coding sequence is TGTGCCAGCAGCCTGGACAGCACTGAAGCTTTCTTT.